This T cell receptor (beta chain) was sequenced during a study of CDR3 diversity in severe acne. This CDR3 is built from 16 residues. Per the germline V gene, CDR1 is SGHTA and CDR2 is FQGNSA. V lost 5 bases and J lost 2, with 18 bases in between. Each CDR3 protein is one row after TCRdb ran MiXCR on the PCR reads. In the table there are tens of thousands of distinct CDR3 sequences, 45% to 60% of which are singletons. Sequencing was performed on blood. The chain has TRBV7-2 and TRBJ1-1; weak D call: TRBD1 (6 bases). The source of this sequence is a male donor in good health, without acne. The CDR3 region is CASSPAGTGGNTEAFF. CDR3 coding DNA: TGTGCCAGCAGCCCCGCGGGAACGGGGGGCAACACTGAAGCTTTCTTT.